One and the same sample provided the 27 T cell receptor beta chains below, sequenced in a study of CD8+ T cells in alopecia areata. Extracted RNA was reverse transcribed into cDNA, the sequencing template. The protocol was immunoSEQ multiplex PCR, while the TCRdb copy is restricted to in-frame clones and leaves out a portion. The sample consists of some 150,000 clones, about 70% of them appearing once. The sample was CD8+ T cells sorted from blood, taken at week 0. The receptors originated from a human donor with alopecia areata.

The chain is built from TRBV15 and TRBJ2-7, with D hard to call. CDR1 is LNHNV and CDR2 is YYDKDF in the germline V gene (reference sequence). V was trimmed by 0 bases and J by 3 bases, leaving 6 bases between them. CDR3 length: 13 amino acids. The CDR3 region has the DNA TGTGCCACCAGCAGAGACCGAAGCTACGAGCAGTACTTC. Translated, it gives CATSRDRSYEQYF. Full variable domain (outside the CDR3, taken from reference TRBV15 and TRBJ2-7): DAMVIQNPRYQVTQFGKPVTLSCSQTLNHNVMYWYQQKSSQAPKLLFHYYDKDFNNEADTPDNFQSRRPNTSFCFLDIRSPGLGDTAMYLCATSRDRSYEQYFGPGTRLTVT.

This rearrangement joins TRBV29-1 to TRBJ1-2; the D is unclear. This CDR3 region has 14 residues. Germline V gives CDR1 SQVTM, CDR2 ANQGSEA. The V and J ends lost 7 bases and 2 bases respectively, with 17 bases between them. CDR3 amino acids: CSAPGGGQNYGYTF. CDR3 coding DNA: TGCAGCGCCCCCGGCGGCGGCCAGAACTATGGCTACACCTTC.

The chain has TRBV5-1 and TRBJ2-3, with 15 bases aligning to TRBD2. CDR3 size: 20 residues. The germline V gene has CDR1 SGHRS and CDR2 YFSETQ. V dropped 0 bases and J dropped 0; count of bases not matched to a gene: 8. The CDR3: CASSLDLGTSGGPSTDTQYF. In DNA, the CDR3 is TGCGCCAGCAGCTTGGACCTAGGGACTAGCGGGGGGCCTAGCACAGATACGCAGTATTTT.

A few counts support this clone. The V call is TRBV6-6, the J call TRBJ1-1; D remains ambiguous. CDR1 and CDR2 (germline): MNHNY, SVGAGI (reference sequence). The CDR3 is 10 amino acids. Between the trimmed V and J ends, which lost 6 bases and 4 bases, there was a span of 3 bases. The CDR3, as DNA: TGTGCCAGCAGGTTCACTGAAGCTTTCTTT. This gives the protein CASRFTEAFF.

This CDR3 reads CASRDRVNYGYTF. CDR3 bases: TGTGCCAGCAGAGACAGGGTGAACTATGGCTACACCTTC. This chain links TRBV6-1 with TRBJ1-2; 7 bases agree with TRBD1. Losses at the gene ends were 6 bases for V and 2 bases for J; bases not matched to a gene: 3. This CDR3 spans 13 amino acids. CDR1 is MNHNS and CDR2 is SASEGT in the germline V gene.

The rearrangement links TRBV7-9 to TRBJ2-7; D is uncertain. V dropped 5 bases and J dropped 7 bases, with 18 bases sitting between them. CDR1 and CDR2 from the germline V gene are SEHNR and FQNEAQ (reference sequence). This CDR3 has 14 amino acids. DNA for the CDR3: TGTGCCAGCAGCAAAAAAACCGCCTTCGGGGAGCAGTACTTC. Translating it yields CASSKKTAFGEQYF.

J is TRBJ2-1 and V is TRBV2, with 9 bases lining up with TRBD2. The germline CDR1 and CDR2 sequences are SNHLY and FYNNEI. The J segment lost 8 bases and the V segment lost 6 bases, leaving 5 bases of the junction unmatched. The CDR3 is 13 amino acids. In nucleotides, the CDR3 is TGTGCCAGCAGCCTTCTAGCGGGGCATGAGCAGTTCTTC. It is translated as CASSLLAGHEQFF. Looking up the rest from reference TRBV2 and TRBJ2-1 gives the full variable domain: EPEVTQTPSHQVTQMGQEVILRCVPISNHLYFYWYRQILGQKVEFLVSFYNNEISEKSEIFDDQFSVERPDGSNFTLKIRSTKLEDSAMYFCASSLLAGHEQFFGPGTRLTVL.

This clone was counted between two and nine times. The chain carries TRBV5-1 and TRBJ2-5; D perhaps matches TRBD1 (6 bases). The CDR3 contains 14 residues. Germline V CDR1 and CDR2: SGHRS, YFSETQ. Deletions cut 0 bases from V and 2 bases from J, with 8 bases between. This CDR3 is CASSLEGQQETQYF. The CDR3 DNA sequence: TGCGCCAGCAGCTTGGAGGGACAACAAGAGACCCAGTACTTC. Together with reference TRBV5-1 and TRBJ2-5, the CDR3 gives the full variable domain: KAGVTQTPRYLIKTRGQQVTLSCSPISGHRSVSWYQQTPGQGLQFLFEYFSETQRNKGNFPGRFSGRQFSNSRSEMNVSTLELGDSALYLCASSLEGQQETQYFGPGTRLLVL.

This clone has a handful of counts. Other DNA sequences in this specimen translate into the identical CDR3. J is TRBJ2-3 and V is TRBV7-9; D is perhaps TRBD1 or TRBD2 (5 bases each). Germline V gene data show CDR1 as SEHNR and CDR2 as FQNEAQ (reference sequence). The CDR3 is made up of 13 amino acids. Trimming left V 5 bases short and J 6 bases short, with 12 bases between. The CDR3: CASSPPWGDTQYF. The CDR3 DNA reads TGTGCCAGCAGCCCGCCGTGGGGGGATACGCAGTATTTT.

The gene calls are TRBV27 and TRBJ2-3, with 8 positions matching TRBD2. The CDR3 spans 15 residues. V was clipped by 2 bases and J by 14 bases; unmatched bases: 15. Germline V CDR1 and CDR2: MNHEY, SMNVEV (reference sequence). The CDR3 coding sequence is TGTGCCAGCAGTTTAACCGGCCCCCCCAAGCGGGGGCTGTATTTT. Residues: CASSLTGPPKRGLYF.

The V call is TRBV30, the J call TRBJ2-7; D is perhaps TRBD1 or TRBD2 (5 bases each). Germline V gene sequence: CDR1 GTSNPN, CDR2 SVGIG (reference sequence). Trimming pared 3 bases from V and 2 bases from J, leaving 11 bases between. There are 13 residues in the CDR3. In DNA, the CDR3 is TGTGCCTGGAGGGGGACGGCGGCCTACGAGCAGTACTTC. It is translated as CAWRGTAAYEQYF.

The V and J genes are TRBV9 and TRBJ2-7; 9 nucleotides agree with TRBD2. The CDR3 is 15 amino acids. Germline lookup yields CDR1 SGDLS and CDR2 YYNGEE. V lost 4 bases to trimming and J lost 4 bases; unmatched junction nucleotides: 9. CDR3 coding DNA: TGTGCCAGCAGCCCTAGTGGCGGGGGGGCTTACGAGCAGTACTTC. It specifies CASSPSGGGAYEQYF.

J is TRBJ1-2 and V is TRBV30, with 8 bases identical to TRBD1. Germline V gene data show CDR1 as GTSNPN and CDR2 as SVGIG (reference sequence). Trimming cost V 6 bases and J 4 bases; bases outside gene matches: 7. The CDR3 totals 13 residues. The CDR3 spells CACGQGRGYGYTF. In DNA form, the CDR3 reads TGTGCCTGTGGACAGGGCAGGGGCTATGGCTACACCTTC.

The rearrangement uses TRBV27 and TRBJ2-2; D is perhaps TRBD2 (5 bases). Looked up from germline, CDR1 is MNHEY and CDR2 is SMNVEV (reference sequence). The ends were cut back, 6 bases at V and 8 bases at J, with 10 bases in the middle. The CDR3 has 12 residues. CDR3 nucleotide sequence: TGTGCCAGCAGCAAGACGGGGGGGGAGCTGTTTTTT. Its protein product is CASSKTGGELFF.

There are a few counts of this clone. The genes are TRBV29-1 and TRBJ1-2; unclear D gene. The length of the CDR3 is 14 residues. V shed 0 bases and J shed 5 bases, with 13 bases lying between them. In germline, CDR1 is SQVTM, CDR2 ANQGSEA. The CDR3 protein is CSVEERRVGYGYTF. CDR3 coding DNA: TGCAGCGTTGAAGAACGAAGGGTTGGGTATGGCTACACCTTC.

The gene calls are TRBV5-1 and TRBJ2-4; weak D call: TRBD2 (7 bases). Germline V gives CDR1 SGHRS, CDR2 YFSETQ. V was clipped by 0 bases and J by 4 bases, with 14 bases between them. The CDR3 is 16 residues long. The CDR3 nucleotides read TGCGCCAGCAGCTTGGCTGCCGGGGGGCCAAAAAACATTCAGTACTTC. This encodes CASSLAAGGPKNIQYF. The full variable domain, rest sourced from reference TRBV5-1 and TRBJ2-4, is KAGVTQTPRYLIKTRGQQVTLSCSPISGHRSVSWYQQTPGQGLQFLFEYFSETQRNKGNFPGRFSGRQFSNSRSEMNVSTLELGDSALYLCASSLAAGGPKNIQYFGAGTRLSVL.

This sequence joins TRBV29-1 and TRBJ1-4; D might be TRBD1 (5 bases). The V gene's germline CDR1 is SQVTM and CDR2 ANQGSEA. The CDR3 contains 11 residues. The V and J ends lost 0 bases and 16 bases respectively, with 12 bases between them. The CDR3 nucleotides read TGCAGCGTTGAAGATGCCAGGGTAAAGTTTTTT. Translating it yields CSVEDARVKFF. Full variable domain (rest looked up from reference TRBV29-1 and TRBJ1-4): SAVISQKPSRDICQRGTSLTIQCQVDSQVTMMFWYRQQPGQSLTLIATANQGSEATYESGFVIDKFPISRPNLTFSTLTVSNMSPEDSSIYLCSVEDARVKFFGSGTQLSVL.

The rearrangement uses TRBV7-9 and TRBJ1-1; a weak D match, TRBD1 (6 bases). The CDR3 length is 14 residues. V gave up 2 bases and J gave up 7 bases, with 14 bases separating them. CDR1 is SEHNR and CDR2 is FQNEAQ in the germline V gene (reference sequence). The CDR3 reads CASSLSGGLHEAFF. DNA of the CDR3: TGTGCCAGCAGCTTATCGGGGGGCCTACATGAAGCTTTCTTT.

The chain recombines TRBV7-9 with TRBJ2-6; unclear D gene. This CDR3 has 15 residues. The V end lost 5 bases, the J end lost 0 bases, and 8 bases lay between the germline ends. Germline V gene lookup returns CDR1 SEHNR and CDR2 FQNEAQ (reference sequence). CDR3 loop: CASSDTPSGANVLTF. For the CDR3, the DNA is TGTGCCAGCAGCGATACACCCTCTGGGGCCAACGTCCTGACTTTC.

This clone was seen once. CDR3 sequence: CASSSDRGANTEAFF. CDR3 nucleotides: TGTGCCAGCAGCTCGGACAGGGGGGCGAACACTGAAGCTTTCTTT. This chain joins TRBV13 and TRBJ1-1, with 10 bases identical to TRBD1. The CDR3 spans 15 residues. The V and J ends lost 4 bases and 1 base, in that order; junction bases with no gene match: 3. CDR1 and CDR2 from the germline V gene are PRHDT and FYEKMQ (reference sequence). Full variable domain (outside the CDR3, taken from reference TRBV13 and TRBJ1-1): AAGVIQSPRHLIKEKRETATLKCYPIPRHDTVYWYQQGPGQDPQFLISFYEKMQSDKGSIPDRFSAQQFSDYHSELNMSSLELGDSALYFCASSSDRGANTEAFFGQGTRLTVV.

This clone was seen a handful of times. The genes are TRBV7-6 and TRBJ2-1, with D possibly being TRBD1 (6 bases). The germline CDR1 and CDR2 sequences are SGHVS and FNYEAQ. V dropped 1 base and J dropped 6 bases, with 10 bases sitting between them. This CDR3 is 14 amino acids long. The CDR3 loop reads CASSLEGHINEQFF. The CDR3 DNA reads as TGTGCCAGCAGCTTAGAGGGACACATCAATGAGCAGTTCTTC.

The chain joins TRBV29-1 to TRBJ1-1; TRBD1 agrees at 9 bases. Looked up from germline, CDR1 is SQVTM and CDR2 is ANQGSEA. The CDR3 runs 14 residues. V dropped 6 bases and J dropped 6; count of bases not matched to a gene: 11. CDR3 nucleotide sequence: TGCAGCGTGGGACCCGGACAGGGGAGGGCTGAAGCTTTCTTT. It specifies CSVGPGQGRAEAFF.

The DNA of the CDR3 is TGTGCCAGCAGCGTAAAGGGAGTTGGGCCTGGGGCCAACGTCCTGACTTTC. Amino acids: CASSVKGVGPGANVLTF. V and J are TRBV9 and TRBJ2-6; a possible D gene is TRBD2 (5 bases). The CDR3 is 17 amino acids. The germline CDR1 and CDR2 sequences are SGDLS and YYNGEE. Trimming stripped 1 base from V and 2 bases from J, with 13 bases between.

The chain is built from TRBV7-8 and TRBJ1-1, with 8 bases aligning to TRBD1. The CDR3 has 13 amino acids. Per germline, CDR1 SGHVS and CDR2 FQNEAQ. Unmatched junction bases numbered 2, after V lost 5 bases and J lost 3 bases. The CDR3 DNA sequence: TGTGCCAGCAGCACGACAGGGGACACTGAAGCTTTCTTT. Amino acids: CASSTTGDTEAFF.

The chain couples TRBV7-9 to TRBJ2-3, with D tentatively TRBD2 (5 bases). Per germline, CDR1 SEHNR and CDR2 FQNEAQ (reference sequence). V lost 3 bases, J lost 7 bases, and 11 bases lay in between. The CDR3 consists of 13 residues. CDR3 region: CASSLLAGNTQYF. CDR3 nucleotides: TGTGCCAGCAGCTTGCTAGCTGGTAATACGCAGTATTTT.

Remarks on this clone: At the DNA level, this CDR3 is encoded by other sequences in the same sample as well. V usage is TRBV7-9 and J usage is TRBJ1-1, with no clear D. V gave up 1 base and J gave up 6 bases, with 6 bases separating them. Germline values: CDR1 SEHNR, CDR2 FQNEAQ (reference sequence). The CDR3 has 12 amino acids. This CDR3 is CASSLGVPEAFF. The CDR3 DNA reads TGTGCCAGCAGCTTAGGTGTCCCTGAAGCTTTCTTT.

The gene calls are TRBV7-9 and TRBJ2-3; maybe TRBD2 (6 bases). The CDR3 covers 17 residues. V shed 5 bases and J shed 0 bases, with 18 bases lying between them. The germline V gene encodes CDR1 SEHNR and CDR2 FQNEAQ (reference sequence). CDR3 bases: TGTGCCAGCAGCCCCACCCGGACTAAGACTAGCACAGATACGCAGTATTTT. Translated, it gives CASSPTRTKTSTDTQYF.